A selection of T cell receptor beta chains follows, all from one sample in a study of Ad26.COV2.S vaccination and SARS-CoV-2 variants. The assay was immunoSEQ multiplex PCR, and TCRdb's table has in-frame clones only and misses some. The table shows hundreds of thousands of clones, with around 89% occurring only once. The sample was peripheral blood, taken in a trial of Ad26.COV2.S vaccine versus placebo. Receptor source: a person between 18 and 65 years old who received the Ad26.COV2.S COVID-19 vaccine or a placebo. The CDR3 runs from the conserved cysteine through the conserved F or W. The D gene is left open where the match is weak. Some rows have no size entry. The others give once, few or many, or a class for an expanded clone.

cdr3_nt: TGTGCCAGCAGAAATGGAGGGGTTCCTAATGAAAAACTGTTTTTT
cdr3_aa: CASRNGGVPNEKLFF
clone_size: -
d_call: -
j_call: TRBJ1-4
v_call: TRBV2

cdr3_nt: TGTGCCATCAGTGGCGGACAGCATGGTCAGCCCCAGCATTTT
cdr3_aa: CAISGGQHGQPQHF
clone_size: -
d_call: -
j_call: TRBJ1-5
v_call: TRBV10-3

cdr3_nt: TGTGCCAGCACTACCGGGACTAGGGACGAGCAGTACTTC
cdr3_aa: CASTTGTRDEQYF
clone_size: -
d_call: TRBD2
j_call: TRBJ2-7
v_call: TRBV28

cdr3_nt: TGTGCCAGTAGTCCGGCAGGGTATAGGGACTATGGCTACACCTTC
cdr3_aa: CASSPAGYRDYGYTF
clone_size: -
d_call: -
j_call: TRBJ1-2
v_call: TRBV19

cdr3_nt: TGTGCCAGCAAAAAACAGGGGAACACTGAAGCTTTCTTT
cdr3_aa: CASKKQGNTEAFF
clone_size: -
d_call: -
j_call: TRBJ1-1
v_call: TRBV19

cdr3_nt: TGTGCCAGCAGCTCATGGGCGGACACAGATACGCAGTATTTT
cdr3_aa: CASSSWADTDTQYF
clone_size: -
d_call: -
j_call: TRBJ2-3
v_call: TRBV7-8

cdr3_nt: TGCGCCAGCAGCCAAGACGACAGGGGCTATGGCTACACCTTC
cdr3_aa: CASSQDDRGYGYTF
clone_size: few
d_call: TRBD1
j_call: TRBJ1-2
v_call: TRBV4-3

cdr3_nt: TGTGCCAGCAGTTTTTCCGGGTTACGGTCTGGAAACACCATATATTTT
cdr3_aa: CASSFSGLRSGNTIYF
clone_size: -
d_call: -
j_call: TRBJ1-3
v_call: TRBV28

cdr3_nt: TGTGCCAGCTTCCCCGCACCGGGACAGGGTGGTGAAAAACTGTTTTTT
cdr3_aa: CASFPAPGQGGEKLFF
clone_size: -
d_call: TRBD1
j_call: TRBJ1-4
v_call: TRBV18

cdr3_nt: TGTGCCAGTAGTATAGGGTGGGGACCTACCTACAATGAGCAGTTCTTC
cdr3_aa: CASSIGWGPTYNEQFF
clone_size: -
d_call: -
j_call: TRBJ2-1
v_call: TRBV19

cdr3_nt: TGCGCCAGCAGCTTTGGGACAGGGGGCTTGGAGACCCAGTACTTC
cdr3_aa: CASSFGTGGLETQYF
clone_size: -
d_call: TRBD1
j_call: TRBJ2-5
v_call: TRBV5-1

cdr3_nt: TGTGCCTGGAGGGGAGGGAGTGAGATCTACGAGCAGTACTTC
cdr3_aa: CAWRGGSEIYEQYF
clone_size: -
d_call: TRBD2
j_call: TRBJ2-7
v_call: TRBV30

cdr3_nt: TGCAGCGTTGGACTAGCGGGAGAGACCCAGTACTTC
cdr3_aa: CSVGLAGETQYF
clone_size: few
d_call: TRBD2
j_call: TRBJ2-5
v_call: TRBV29-1

cdr3_nt: TGTGCCAGCAGTAATACGGGAGCAGATACGCAGTATTTT
cdr3_aa: CASSNTGADTQYF
clone_size: -
d_call: -
j_call: TRBJ2-3
v_call: TRBV25-1

cdr3_nt: TGTGCCAGCAGGGGGAACAGGGCAGTTGGCGGCTACACCTTC
cdr3_aa: CASRGNRAVGGYTF
clone_size: -
d_call: -
j_call: TRBJ1-2
v_call: TRBV6-5

cdr3_nt: TGTGCCAGCAGTTTATCGGTACAGGGGAACTATGGCTACACCTTC
cdr3_aa: CASSLSVQGNYGYTF
clone_size: -
d_call: TRBD1
j_call: TRBJ1-2
v_call: TRBV27

cdr3_nt: TGTGCCAGTACCAACAGGGGATCACCCCTCCACTTT
cdr3_aa: CASTNRGSPLHF
clone_size: -
d_call: TRBD1
j_call: TRBJ1-6
v_call: TRBV19

cdr3_nt: TGTGCCAGCAGTCTAACAGGGGAGAGGGATGGCTACACCTTC
cdr3_aa: CASSLTGERDGYTF
clone_size: -
d_call: TRBD1
j_call: TRBJ1-2
v_call: TRBV6-5

cdr3_nt: TGTGCCTCGACAGATCGTTTGGGTGGCTACACCTTC
cdr3_aa: CASTDRLGGYTF
clone_size: -
d_call: -
j_call: TRBJ1-2
v_call: TRBV6-4

cdr3_nt: TGTGCCAGTAGTGTCCTTTACAGGGCGGGAGGCAATGAGCAGTTCTTC
cdr3_aa: CASSVLYRAGGNEQFF
clone_size: -
d_call: TRBD2
j_call: TRBJ2-1
v_call: TRBV19

cdr3_nt: TGTGCCACCAGTGAGGGACAGACCGACCGCAAGGATACGCAGTATTTT
cdr3_aa: CATSEGQTDRKDTQYF
clone_size: -
d_call: TRBD1
j_call: TRBJ2-3
v_call: TRBV24-1

cdr3_nt: TGCGCCAGCAGCCAAGATTTGGTAGGGCCCCGGCGTGTTTTCTATGGCTACACCTTC
cdr3_aa: CASSQDLVGPRRVFYGYTF
clone_size: -
d_call: -
j_call: TRBJ1-2
v_call: TRBV4-3

cdr3_nt: TGTGCCAGCAGCTTTGTTGGGGAGACCCAGTACTTC
cdr3_aa: CASSFVGETQYF
clone_size: -
d_call: -
j_call: TRBJ2-5
v_call: TRBV7-9

cdr3_nt: TGTGCCAGCAGCCAAGGGACAGCAAATGAAAAACTGTTTTTT
cdr3_aa: CASSQGTANEKLFF
clone_size: -
d_call: -
j_call: TRBJ1-4
v_call: TRBV4-2

cdr3_nt: TGTGCCAGCAGCTTAGGATTTAGCGGGGGGGCCCGGGAGACCCAGTACTTC
cdr3_aa: CASSLGFSGGARETQYF
clone_size: -
d_call: TRBD2
j_call: TRBJ2-5
v_call: TRBV7-2

cdr3_nt: TGTGCCAGCAGCTTGACGGAAGGGGAGCTGTTTTTT
cdr3_aa: CASSLTEGELFF
clone_size: -
d_call: -
j_call: TRBJ2-2
v_call: TRBV5-4

cdr3_nt: TGTGCCAGCAGCCAGGGGGGATATACCGACGAGCTGTTTTTT
cdr3_aa: CASSQGGYTDELFF
clone_size: -
d_call: -
j_call: TRBJ2-2
v_call: TRBV9

cdr3_nt: TGTGCCAGCAGATTATGGGACAGAACCAATCAGCCCCAGCATTTT
cdr3_aa: CASRLWDRTNQPQHF
clone_size: -
d_call: TRBD1
j_call: TRBJ1-5
v_call: TRBV28

cdr3_nt: TGTGCCAGCAGTTTCCGACAGGGCCTCTATGGCTACACCTTC
cdr3_aa: CASSFRQGLYGYTF
clone_size: few
d_call: TRBD1
j_call: TRBJ1-2
v_call: TRBV27

cdr3_nt: TGTGCCAGCAGCCCGAGTGGGGGGAACGAGCAGTACTTC
cdr3_aa: CASSPSGGNEQYF
clone_size: -
d_call: -
j_call: TRBJ2-7
v_call: TRBV4-2

cdr3_nt: TGTGCCAGCAGCTTGGGCAGGGGGGAGACCCAGTACTTC
cdr3_aa: CASSLGRGETQYF
clone_size: -
d_call: TRBD1
j_call: TRBJ2-5
v_call: TRBV7-2

cdr3_nt: TGTGCCTGGAGTGGGGGGTCTGGGGCCAACGTCCTGACTTTC
cdr3_aa: CAWSGGSGANVLTF
clone_size: -
d_call: -
j_call: TRBJ2-6
v_call: TRBV30

cdr3_nt: TGCAGTGCTAGTGGGGGGAATAGCAATCAGCCCCAGCATTTT
cdr3_aa: CSASGGNSNQPQHF
clone_size: -
d_call: -
j_call: TRBJ1-5
v_call: TRBV20-1

cdr3_nt: TGTGCCTGGAGATTATCGGGGGGAAACTACGAGCAGTACTTC
cdr3_aa: CAWRLSGGNYEQYF
clone_size: -
d_call: TRBD2
j_call: TRBJ2-7
v_call: TRBV30

cdr3_nt: TGTGCCAGCACCTCGGGTGGGGGAAACACCATATATTTT
cdr3_aa: CASTSGGGNTIYF
clone_size: few
d_call: -
j_call: TRBJ1-3
v_call: TRBV12-3/TRBV12-4

cdr3_nt: TGTGCCAGCAGGTTACAGGGGCCGGGGAACACTGAAGCTTTCTTT
cdr3_aa: CASRLQGPGNTEAFF
clone_size: -
d_call: TRBD1
j_call: TRBJ1-1
v_call: TRBV2

cdr3_nt: TGTGCCAGCAGCAGGACTAGCGGCGGCCAGTTCTTC
cdr3_aa: CASSRTSGGQFF
clone_size: -
d_call: TRBD2
j_call: TRBJ2-1
v_call: TRBV5-8